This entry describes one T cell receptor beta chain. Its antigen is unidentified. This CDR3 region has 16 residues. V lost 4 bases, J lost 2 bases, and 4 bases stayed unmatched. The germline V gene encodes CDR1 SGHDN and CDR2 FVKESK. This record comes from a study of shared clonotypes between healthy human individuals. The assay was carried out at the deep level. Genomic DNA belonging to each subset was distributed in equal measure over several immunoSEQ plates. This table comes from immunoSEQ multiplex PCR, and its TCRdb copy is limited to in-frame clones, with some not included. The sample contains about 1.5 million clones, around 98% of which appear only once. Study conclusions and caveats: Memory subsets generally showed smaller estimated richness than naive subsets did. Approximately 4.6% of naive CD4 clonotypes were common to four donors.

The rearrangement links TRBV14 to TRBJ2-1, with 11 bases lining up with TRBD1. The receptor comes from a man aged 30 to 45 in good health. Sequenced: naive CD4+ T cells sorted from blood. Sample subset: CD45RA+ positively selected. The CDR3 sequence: CASSLDRGQAYNEQFF. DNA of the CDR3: TGTGCCAGCAGCCTGGACAGGGGGCAGGCCTACAATGAGCAGTTCTTC.